This TCR beta chain came from a study of T-cell reconstitution after alpha-beta-depleted transplantation in children. Study-wide results and caveats: Expanded graft clones numbering several hundred reportedly gave rise to alpha-beta T cells about two months after transplant. Surviving recipient cells, namely T cells and thymic progenitors, were the source of high day-60 TCRbeta diversity in some patients.

For TCRbeta, the library was prepared with unique molecular identifiers. MiXCR, run by TCRdb on the PCR reads, gives a single entry per CDR3 protein. The sample lists around 450,000 distinct CDR3 sequences; about 10% were seen once. This clonotype has at least ten counts. What it recognizes is unknown. This clonotype originated in a child aged 2-15 years with inherited bone marrow failure, due to receive a stem cell transplant. The material was PBMCs, obtained before TCRalphabeta/CD19-depleted stem cell transplant.

CDR3 region: CASSGGLQETQYF. In DNA, the CDR3 is TGTGCCAGCAGTGGGGGACTCCAAGAGACCCAGTACTTC. The chain links TRBV28 to TRBJ2-5, with D maybe TRBD2 (6 bases). The CDR3 extends over 13 amino acids. V shed 5 bases and J shed 1 base, with 8 bases lying between them. The germline CDR1 and CDR2 sequences are MDHEN and SYDVKM.